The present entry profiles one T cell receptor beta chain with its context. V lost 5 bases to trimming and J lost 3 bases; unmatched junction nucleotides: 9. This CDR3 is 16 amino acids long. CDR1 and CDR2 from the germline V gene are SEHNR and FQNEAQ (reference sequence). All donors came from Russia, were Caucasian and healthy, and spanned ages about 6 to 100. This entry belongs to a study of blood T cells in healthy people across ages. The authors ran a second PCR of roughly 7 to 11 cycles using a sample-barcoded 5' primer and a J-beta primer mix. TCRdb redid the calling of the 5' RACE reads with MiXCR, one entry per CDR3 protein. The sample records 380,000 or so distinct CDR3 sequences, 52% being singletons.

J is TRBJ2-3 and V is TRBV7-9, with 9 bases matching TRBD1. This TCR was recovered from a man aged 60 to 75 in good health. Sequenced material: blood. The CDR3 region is CASSPGTGTSTDTQYF. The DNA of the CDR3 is TGTGCCAGCAGCCCAGGGACAGGGACTTCGACAGATACGCAGTATTTT.